The next 18 T cell receptor beta chains were all read from a single sample in a study of cytomegalovirus exposure and HLA in healthy donors. Here immunoSEQ multiplex PCR was the method, and the copy in TCRdb shows in-frame clones only, minus some. The sample contains 130,000 to 150,000 clones, roughly 87% of which appear only once. Sequenced input: PBMCs. Receptors were obtained from a man aged 18 to 29 in good health and CMV-seropositive.

The chain employs TRBV14 and TRBJ1-1; D not certain. The ends were cut back, 1 base at V and 1 base at J, with 16 bases in the middle. The CDR3 runs to 17 residues. The germline V gene encodes CDR1 SGHDN and CDR2 FVKESK. CDR3 amino acids: CASSQVVIIGGNTEAFF. For the CDR3, the DNA is TGTGCCAGCAGCCAAGTCGTAATAATAGGAGGGAACACTGAAGCTTTCTTT.

The gene calls are TRBV5-4 and TRBJ2-3; D is uncertain. The CDR3 is made up of 15 amino acids. Per the germline V gene, CDR1 is SGHNT and CDR2 is YYREEE (reference sequence). Trimming removed 2 bases from V and 0 bases from J, with 10 bases in between. The CDR3 DNA reads TGTGCCAGCAGCTTACTCAATCCGAGCACAGATACGCAGTATTTT. It encodes CASSLLNPSTDTQYF.

The chain carries TRBV5-4 and TRBJ1-3, with D perhaps matching TRBD1 (5 bases). The CDR3 covers 15 residues. Germline CDR1 is SGHNT and CDR2 is YYREEE (reference sequence). V was trimmed by 4 bases and J by 0 bases, leaving 11 bases between them. The CDR3 DNA is TGTGCCAGCAGCCCCGGGGGGGACTCTGGAAACACCATATATTTT. It is translated as CASSPGGDSGNTIYF.

The chain uses TRBV9 and TRBJ1-1; D possibly corresponds to TRBD1 (5 bases). The V end lost 0 bases, the J end lost 8 bases, and 17 bases lay between the germline ends. The CDR3 extends over 15 amino acids. The germline V gene has CDR1 SGDLS and CDR2 YYNGEE. CDR3 protein: CASSVVWGGSSEAFF. The CDR3 nucleotides read TGTGCCAGCAGCGTAGTCTGGGGGGGATCGTCCGAAGCTTTCTTT.

V is TRBV6-4 and J is TRBJ2-5, with D possibly matching TRBD2 (6 bases). V was shortened by 7 bases and J by 3 bases, with 21 bases between the two germline ends. This CDR3 is 16 amino acids long. The V gene's germline CDR1 is MRHNA and CDR2 SNTAGT. DNA for the CDR3: TGTGCCAGCAAACGATGCGGGGCAAGAGGAGAAGAGACCCAGTACTTC. Protein sequence: CASKRCGARGEETQYF.

The chain uses TRBV18 and TRBJ1-1; D is undetermined. Germline lookup yields CDR1 KGHSH and CDR2 LQKENI. Trimming removed 4 bases from V and 0 bases from J, with 12 bases in between. The CDR3 extends over 15 amino acids. CDR3 DNA: TGTGCCAGCTCACGGGAGGGTTTGGTGAACACTGAAGCTTTCTTT. This encodes CASSREGLVNTEAFF.

The chain combines TRBV2 with TRBJ2-1; TRBD2 aligns across 8 bases. V dropped 4 bases and J dropped 1; count of bases not matched to a gene: 6. Germline V gives CDR1 SNHLY, CDR2 FYNNEI. CDR3 size: 16 residues. CDR3 protein: CASSASAGASYNEQFF. Here the CDR3 DNA reads TGTGCCAGCAGTGCGTCAGCGGGAGCTTCCTACAATGAGCAGTTCTTC.

This clone was seen just once. The chain couples TRBV9 to TRBJ2-1; 13 bases map to TRBD2. CDR1 and CDR2 from the germline V gene are SGDLS and YYNGEE. This CDR3 contains 22 residues. J lost 7 bases, V lost 0 bases, and 22 bases had no gene match. Written as DNA, the CDR3 is TGTGCCAGCAGCGTAGAGTTCCGGGCCGGGACAGGACTAGCGGGAGTAGGAAATGAGCAGTTCTTC. Protein product: CASSVEFRAGTGLAGVGNEQFF.

This rearrangement joins TRBV28 to TRBJ1-5; D not resolved. Germline CDR1 and CDR2: MDHEN and SYDVKM. Between the trimmed V and J ends, which lost 3 bases and 1 base, there was a span of 4 bases. The CDR3 has 13 residues. CDR3 DNA sequence: TGTGCCAGCAGTTTCCTAAGCAATCAGCCCCAGCATTTT. This translates into CASSFLSNQPQHF.

The chain links TRBV9 to TRBJ2-5, with D possibly TRBD2 on 5 matching bases. V gave up 3 bases and J gave up 1 base, with 10 bases separating them. The CDR3 is made up of 14 amino acids. Germline V lookup: CDR1 SGDLS, CDR2 YYNGEE. The CDR3 DNA follows: TGTGCCAGCAGCGCCGGGAATTCCCAAGAGACCCAGTACTTC. Translating gives CASSAGNSQETQYF.

The chain joins TRBV18 to TRBJ1-2; 9 bases align to TRBD1. V shed 1 base and J 6 bases; nucleotides not matched to a gene: 15. This CDR3 has 18 residues. The germline V gene encodes CDR1 KGHSH and CDR2 LQKENI. In DNA, the CDR3 is TGTGCCAGCTCACCACTCCCGGGACAGGGAGGTTTTTCGGATGGCTACACCTTC. This translates into CASSPLPGQGGFSDGYTF.

The genes are TRBV6-6 and TRBJ1-2; D call uncertain. CDR1 and CDR2 (germline): MNHNY, SVGAGI (reference sequence). This CDR3 comprises 12 residues. V gave up 5 bases and J gave up 4 bases, with 8 bases separating them. The CDR3 region is CASSLRGYGYTF. Written as DNA, the CDR3 is TGTGCCAGCAGTCTTCGGGGCTATGGCTACACCTTC.

This chain connects TRBV29-1 to TRBJ2-3; D perhaps matches TRBD2 (6 bases). Germline CDR1 is SQVTM and CDR2 is ANQGSEA. V was clipped by 6 bases and J by 0 bases, with 10 bases between them. The CDR3 totals 13 residues. CDR3 coding DNA: TGCAGCGTCCTAGCGATGAGCACAGATACGCAGTATTTT. Protein product: CSVLAMSTDTQYF.

The rearrangement uses TRBV7-9 and TRBJ2-7, with TRBD2 matching over 7 bases. Germline values: CDR1 SEHNR, CDR2 FQNEAQ (reference sequence). The junction had 12 bases not matched to a gene; V was cut back by 2 bases and J by 8 bases. The CDR3 has 15 residues. The CDR3, as DNA: TGTGCCAGCAGCTTAACCCAGGCCCGGGGGGAAAAGCAGTACTTC. It translates to CASSLTQARGEKQYF.

This rearrangement joins TRBV11-2 to TRBJ1-2; 8 nucleotides line up with TRBD1. The CDR3 length is 14 residues. J was trimmed by 4 bases and V by 5 bases; bases with no gene match: 6. Germline values: CDR1 SGHAT, CDR2 FQNNGV. CDR3 in DNA: TGTGCCAGCAGCCCTTCAGGGGGCGTCTATGGCTACACCTTC. Residues: CASSPSGGVYGYTF. The complete variable domain, with remaining parts taken from reference TRBV11-2 and TRBJ1-2, reads EAGVAQSPRYKIIEKRQSVAFWCNPISGHATLYWYQQILGQGPKLLIQFQNNGVVDDSQLPKDRFSAERLKGVDSTLKIQPAKLEDSAVYLCASSPSGGVYGYTFGSGTRLTVV.

The genes are TRBV5-1 and TRBJ2-1; the match to TRBD2 covers 7 bases. This CDR3 contains 14 residues. V lost 0 bases to trimming and J lost 9 bases; unmatched junction nucleotides: 6. In germline, CDR1 is SGHRS, CDR2 YFSETQ. This chain's CDR3 is CASSLVGGSGEQFF. The CDR3, as DNA: TGCGCCAGCAGCTTGGTTGGCGGGAGCGGTGAGCAGTTCTTC.

V and J are TRBV28 and TRBJ1-6, with no clear D. CDR1 is MDHEN and CDR2 is SYDVKM in the germline V gene. V was pared by 5 bases and J by 8 bases, with 16 bases between. CDR3 length: 15 amino acids. Here the CDR3 reads CASSPRERPYSPLHF. The DNA of the CDR3 is TGTGCCAGCAGTCCCCGGGAGCGGCCGTATTCACCCCTCCACTTT.

This sequence joins TRBV11-2 and TRBJ2-1, with D maybe TRBD1 (5 bases). The germline V and J ends were trimmed by 1 base and 9 bases, with 16 bases remaining between them. Per the germline V gene, CDR1 is SGHAT and CDR2 is FQNNGV. This CDR3 comprises 15 residues. DNA for the CDR3: TGTGCCAGCAGCTTAGGTGGGGCGGTAACAGCTGAGCAGTTCTTC. Protein product: CASSLGGAVTAEQFF. Filled out from reference TRBV11-2 and TRBJ2-1, the complete variable domain reads EAGVAQSPRYKIIEKRQSVAFWCNPISGHATLYWYQQILGQGPKLLIQFQNNGVVDDSQLPKDRFSAERLKGVDSTLKIQPAKLEDSAVYLCASSLGGAVTAEQFFGPGTRLTVL.